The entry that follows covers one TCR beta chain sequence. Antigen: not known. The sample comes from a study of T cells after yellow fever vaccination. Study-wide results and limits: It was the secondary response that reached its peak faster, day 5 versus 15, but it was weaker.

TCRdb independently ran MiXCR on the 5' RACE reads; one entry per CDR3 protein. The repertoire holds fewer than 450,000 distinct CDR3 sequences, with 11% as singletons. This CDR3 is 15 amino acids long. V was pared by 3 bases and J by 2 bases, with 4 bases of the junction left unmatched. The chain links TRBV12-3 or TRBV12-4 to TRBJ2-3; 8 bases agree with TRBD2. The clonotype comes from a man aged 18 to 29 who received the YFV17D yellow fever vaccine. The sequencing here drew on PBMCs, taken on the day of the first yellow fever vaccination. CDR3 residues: CASSLAGGITDTQYF. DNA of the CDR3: TGTGCCAGCAGTTTGGCGGGGGGAATCACAGATACGCAGTATTTT.